Sequencing of this T cell receptor beta chain was carried out in a study of control samples from healthy donors and cancer patients. The protocol was immunoSEQ multiplex PCR, while the TCRdb copy is restricted to in-frame clones and leaves out a portion. The table includes over 100,000 clones, 88% detected once. The CDR3 is 15 amino acids. Germline V CDR1 and CDR2: GTSNPN, SVGIG (reference sequence). The V gene lost 4 bases and the J gene lost 9 bases, with 19 bases spanning the gap. The sequence was collected from a man aged 50-60 years in good health. The sequencing input was blood. The chain combines TRBV30 with TRBJ1-6, with TRBD1 as a possible D gene (6 bases). The DNA for the CDR3 is TGTGCCTGGAACTCTGGCGGACAGCACTTTTCACCCCTCCACTTT. Protein sequence: CAWNSGGQHFSPLHF.